This T cell receptor beta chain comes out of a study of CD8 T cells in ankylosing spondylitis. The CDR3 length is 16 residues. Trimming cost V 0 bases and J 5 bases; bases outside gene matches: 4. This clonotype showed up many times. TCRdb re-called the 5' RACE reads with MiXCR, one entry per CDR3 protein. The table has 230,000 or so distinct CDR3 sequences, about a sixth seen once. The sequence derives from a male donor with ankylosing spondylitis or in good health (not recorded which). Sequenced material: blood, either unsorted or a sorted T cell fraction (not recorded which). The rearrangement links TRBV12-3 or TRBV12-4 to TRBJ2-2; TRBD1 matches at 9 bases. The CDR3: CASSLAEDRGTGELFF. DNA of the CDR3: TGTGCCAGCAGTTTAGCGGAGGACAGGGGTACCGGGGAGCTGTTTTTT.